This entry lists 14 T cell receptor beta chains sequenced from one sample in a study of response to subunit inactivated influenza vaccine. From the RT-PCR reads, TCRdb called clonotypes with MiXCR, one entry per CDR3 protein. The sample shows 600,000 to 700,000 distinct CDR3 sequences, 14% of them seen only once. This specimen consisted of PBMCs from blood, obtained approximately 15 days before vaccination. The origin of the receptors is a man aged 50 to 60 who received an inactivated influenza vaccine.

This clonotype appeared a few times. The chain is built from TRBV12-3 or TRBV12-4 and TRBJ1-6; no firm D call. The V end was cut by 3 bases, the J end by 9 bases, with 15 bases between. The CDR3 sequence is 15 residues long. CDR3: CASSLGRGESSPLHF. CDR3 nucleotides: TGTGCCAGCAGTTTGGGCCGCGGTGAAAGTTCACCCCTCCACTTT.

This chain connects TRBV5-1 to TRBJ1-4; TRBD1 is a possible D gene (6 bases). The germline CDR1 and CDR2 sequences are SGHRS and YFSETQ. The CDR3 is made up of 15 amino acids. Trimming took off 3 bases at V and 0 bases at J, with 9 bases between the two ends. The CDR3 here is CASSWTVATNEKLFF. The DNA of the CDR3 is TGCGCCAGCAGCTGGACAGTAGCAACTAATGAAAAACTGTTTTTT. The full variable domain, with the rest looked up from reference TRBV5-1 and TRBJ1-4, is KAGVTQTPRYLIKTRGQQVTLSCSPISGHRSVSWYQQTPGQGLQFLFEYFSETQRNKGNFPGRFSGRQFSNSRSEMNVSTLELGDSALYLCASSWTVATNEKLFFGSGTQLSVL.

This clonotype appeared a few times. The chain joins TRBV28 to TRBJ2-7; tentative D call: TRBD1 (5 bases). V was clipped by 3 bases and J by 4 bases, with 16 bases between them. There are 15 residues in the CDR3. Germline V lookup: CDR1 MDHEN, CDR2 SYDVKM. The CDR3 loop reads CASSFIYPGSYEQYF. The CDR3 DNA is TGTGCCAGCAGTTTTATATATCCAGGGTCTTACGAGCAGTACTTC.

The chain carries TRBV4-2 and TRBJ2-6; D is ambiguous. This CDR3 comprises 16 residues. Germline V CDR1 and CDR2: LGHNA, YNFKEQ. V dropped 4 bases and J dropped 0 bases, with 10 bases sitting between them. The CDR3 sequence is CASSREKLSGANVLTF. The CDR3 DNA is TGTGCCAGCAGCCGCGAAAAGCTCTCTGGGGCCAACGTCCTGACTTTC.

V and J are TRBV6-1 and TRBJ2-7, with 8 bases fitting TRBD1. After removal of 5 bases from V and 8 bases from J, the junction contained 8 bases not matched to a gene. Germline CDR1 reads MNHNS; CDR2 reads SASEGT. CDR3 length: 13 residues. The CDR3 region is CASSPGTGFQQYF. The DNA of the CDR3 is TGTGCCAGCAGTCCCGGGACAGGTTTTCAGCAGTACTTC.

This clonotype was observed many times. The rearrangement uses TRBV28 and TRBJ2-7, with TRBD2 matching over 11 bases. The germline CDR1 and CDR2 sequences are MDHEN and SYDVKM. This CDR3 region has 13 residues. With 6 bases clipped from V and 4 bases from J, the junction kept 2 bases outside the gene matches. CDR3 nucleotides: TGTGCCAGCAGGACTAGCGGGACGTACGAGCAGTACTTC. Encoded protein: CASRTSGTYEQYF. The whole variable domain, remainder taken from reference TRBV28 and TRBJ2-7, is DVKVTQSSRYLVKRTGEKVFLECVQDMDHENMFWYRQDPGLGLRLIYFSYDVKMKEKGDIPEGYSVSREKKERFSLILESASTNQTSMYLCASRTSGTYEQYFGPGTRLTVT.

This chain connects TRBV4-3 to TRBJ2-7; D is uncertain. The germline V and J ends were trimmed by 0 bases and 2 bases, with 8 bases remaining between them. Germline V lookup: CDR1 LGHNA, CDR2 YSLEER. CDR3 size: 14 residues. The DNA for the CDR3 is TGCGCCAGCAGCCAAGACACTTATACCTACGAGCAGTACTTC. Translation: CASSQDTYTYEQYF.

This clonotype was found a few times. CDR3 coding DNA: TGTGCCAGCAGCCGTCCAGAGAACACTGAAGCTTTCTTT. Amino acids: CASSRPENTEAFF. V and J are TRBV4-2 and TRBJ1-1, with D uncertain. CDR3 length: 13 amino acids. V lost 4 bases and J 1 base, leaving 7 bases between the germline ends. Looked up from germline, CDR1 is LGHNA and CDR2 is YNFKEQ.

This clonotype was counted between two and nine times. This rearrangement joins TRBV5-1 to TRBJ1-1, with 7 bases identical to TRBD1. This CDR3 region has 16 residues. Germline CDR1 and CDR2: SGHRS and YFSETQ. The V gene end was trimmed by 3 bases and the J gene end by 0 bases; junction bases not matched to a gene: 8. For the CDR3, the DNA is TGCGCCAGCAGCTCCGTGACAGGGAACCTGAACACTGAAGCTTTCTTT. It encodes CASSSVTGNLNTEAFF.

There are many counts of this clonotype. V gene TRBV2 combines with J gene TRBJ2-2; 7 nucleotides match TRBD2. The junction had 2 bases not matched to a gene; V was cut back by 6 bases and J by 1 base. The CDR3 is made up of 14 amino acids. From germline, CDR1 is SNHLY and CDR2 FYNNEI. The CDR3 reads CASRSGGNTGELFF. For the CDR3, the DNA is TGTGCCAGCAGGTCGGGGGGGAACACCGGGGAGCTGTTTTTT.

The chain combines TRBV7-2 with TRBJ2-7, with D unresolved. V lost 5 bases, J lost 3 bases, and 14 bases lay in between. The CDR3 extends over 14 amino acids. Germline lookup yields CDR1 SGHTA and CDR2 FQGNSA. The CDR3 is CASSPRPGGYEQYF. As DNA, the CDR3 is TGTGCCAGCAGCCCTCGCCCAGGCGGCTACGAGCAGTACTTC.

V gene TRBV24-1 combines with J gene TRBJ1-2; tentative D call: TRBD1 (5 bases). CDR1 is KGHDR and CDR2 is SFDVKD in the germline V gene. CDR3 length equals 14 residues. V gave up 3 bases and J gave up 2 bases, with 9 bases separating them. Here the CDR3 reads CATSDVAGNYGYTF. In nucleotides, the CDR3 is TGTGCCACCAGTGATGTGGCAGGGAACTATGGCTACACCTTC.

The chain has TRBV12-3 or TRBV12-4 and TRBJ1-2; no firm D call. The CDR3 totals 14 residues. V lost 6 bases to trimming and J lost 5 bases, with 16 bases between them. The CDR3 is CASSPGGPDYGYTF. CDR3 coding DNA: TGTGCCAGCAGCCCCGGCGGCCCGGATTATGGCTACACCTTC.

This clonotype was observed a few times. This chain's CDR3 is CSASATGTVSPLHF. The CDR3 DNA is TGCAGTGCTAGCGCTACAGGGACAGTGTCACCCCTCCACTTT. The chain is built from TRBV20-1 and TRBJ1-6; TRBD1 agrees at 7 bases. The CDR3 extends over 14 amino acids. Germline V CDR1 and CDR2: DFQATT, SNEGSKA (reference sequence). The J segment lost 10 bases and the V segment lost 3 bases, leaving 9 bases of the junction unmatched.